One sample yielded the 16 T cell receptor beta chains listed below, sequenced in a study of cytomegalovirus exposure and HLA in healthy donors. The table came from immunoSEQ multiplex PCR; TCRdb's copy has only in-frame clones and leaves some out. The table has hundreds of thousands of clones, roughly 87% seen once. Source material: PBMCs. These receptors were collected from a woman in her late teens or twenties in good health and CMV-seropositive.

This clone was recorded once. The rearrangement joins TRBV27 to TRBJ2-7, with 7 bases aligning to TRBD1. CDR1 and CDR2 from the germline V gene are MNHEY and SMNVEV (reference sequence). The CDR3 sequence is 20 residues long. The V and J ends lost 2 bases and 3 bases, in that order; junction bases with no gene match: 22. CDR3 DNA sequence: TGTGCCAGCAGTTTACTTAACCCGGGACAGATCCCCCACCCAGACTACGAGCAGTACTTC. This encodes CASSLLNPGQIPHPDYEQYF.

The chain links TRBV2 to TRBJ2-1; D remains unclear. The germline V and J ends were trimmed by 3 bases and 4 bases, with 13 bases remaining between them. CDR3 length: 15 residues. CDR1 and CDR2 from the germline V gene are SNHLY and FYNNEI. The CDR3 here is CASSDRLAPYNEQFF. The CDR3 DNA is TGTGCCAGCAGTGACAGGTTGGCTCCGTACAATGAGCAGTTCTTC.

The chain has TRBV4-1 and TRBJ2-1; TRBD2 matches 10 bases. This CDR3 spans 17 amino acids. Germline CDR1 is MGHRA and CDR2 is YSYEKL. V shed 0 bases, J shed 7 bases, and the junction held 9 bases outside the gene matches. CDR3 loop: CASSQDRLAGALNEQFF. For the CDR3, the DNA is TGCGCCAGCAGCCAAGATAGGCTAGCGGGAGCGCTGAATGAGCAGTTCTTC.

The rearrangement links TRBV9 to TRBJ2-1, with TRBD2 as a possible D gene (5 bases). V gave up 0 bases and J gave up 0 bases, with 10 bases separating them. Per germline, CDR1 SGDLS and CDR2 YYNGEE. This CDR3 has 16 residues. CDR3 loop: CASSVDEGFSYNEQFF. The CDR3 DNA reads TGTGCCAGCAGCGTAGATGAGGGTTTCTCCTACAATGAGCAGTTCTTC.

This chain joins TRBV5-6 and TRBJ1-1; D possibly corresponds to TRBD1 (5 bases). Germline V gene lookup returns CDR1 SGHDT and CDR2 YYEEEE. Trimming took 5 bases from V and 0 from J, leaving 11 bases between them. The CDR3 totals 14 residues. CDR3 bases: TGTGCCAGCAGACCGGACACGTTGAACACTGAAGCTTTCTTT. Translated, it gives CASRPDTLNTEAFF.

The chain carries TRBV6-6 and TRBJ1-4; D uncertain. Deletions cut 4 bases from V and 7 bases from J, with 10 bases between. The V gene's germline CDR1 is MNHNY and CDR2 SVGAGI (reference sequence). The CDR3 totals 13 residues. CDR3 DNA: TGTGCCAGCAGTTCCGCCTATGGTGAAAAACTGTTTTTT. Translated, it gives CASSSAYGEKLFF.

This rearrangement joins TRBV11-2 to TRBJ2-7, with D possibly matching TRBD1 (5 bases). V dropped 0 bases and J dropped 1 base, with 7 bases sitting between them. Germline-derived CDR1 and CDR2 are SGHAT and FQNNGV. CDR3 size: 14 residues. The CDR3 DNA follows: TGTGCCAGCAGCTTAGATAGGGGTTCCTACGAGCAGTACTTC. Protein: CASSLDRGSYEQYF.

Note on this clone: The identical CDR3 is also encoded by other nucleotide sequences in the sample. This chain links TRBV29-1 with TRBJ2-2, with D perhaps TRBD1 (6 bases). CDR1 and CDR2 (germline): SQVTM, ANQGSEA. CDR3 length: 14 residues. Trimming shortened V by 6 bases and J by 0 bases, and 11 bases separated the two germline ends. The chain's CDR3 is CSVGRDTNTGELFF. The DNA for the CDR3 is TGCAGCGTGGGAAGGGACACGAACACCGGGGAGCTGTTTTTT.

CDR3 protein: CASSAGTGGKYYGYTF. In DNA, the CDR3 is TGTGCCAGCAGCGCCGGGACAGGGGGCAAGTACTATGGCTACACCTTC. The V gene is TRBV2, the J gene TRBJ1-2; 12 bases align to TRBD1. Germline values: CDR1 SNHLY, CDR2 FYNNEI. This CDR3 has 16 amino acids. V gave up 6 bases and J gave up 3 bases; unmatched junction bases: 8.

This clone has a single count. The chain carries TRBV7-9 and TRBJ1-1, with D hard to call. There are 14 residues in the CDR3. The germline gives CDR1 SEHNR, CDR2 FQNEAQ (reference sequence). V gave up 1 base and J gave up 1 base, with 7 bases separating them. As DNA, the CDR3 is TGTGCCAGCAGCTTAGACAGCTCGAACACTGAAGCTTTCTTT. Protein sequence: CASSLDSSNTEAFF.

V and J are TRBV27 and TRBJ1-1; 9 nucleotides match TRBD1. The CDR3 runs to 13 residues. J was trimmed by 6 bases and V by 7 bases; bases with no gene match: 6. The germline V gene encodes CDR1 MNHEY and CDR2 SMNVEV (reference sequence). The CDR3 sequence: CASTGTGFSEAFF. The CDR3, as DNA: TGTGCCAGCACCGGGACAGGGTTCTCTGAAGCTTTCTTT.

Concerning this clone itself: It is unclear where the CDR3 begins or ends on the DNA, so no DNA is shown, and the CDR3 is as TCRdb lists it. V usage is TRBV28 and J usage is TRBJ1-2; the table's D call, TRBD1, was not checked against the DNA. The CDR3 length equals 17 residues, ends included. Germline CDR1 is MDHEN and CDR2 is SYDVKM. Here the CDR3 reads CASILGQGLGANYGYTF.

The chain is built from TRBV4-2 and TRBJ2-3; the D gene is possibly TRBD2 (5 bases). Germline lookup yields CDR1 LGHNA and CDR2 YNFKEQ. Trimming shortened V by 4 bases and J by 4 bases, and 12 bases separated the two germline ends. This CDR3 is 14 amino acids long. The CDR3 is CASSPGLHPDTQYF. CDR3 sequence (DNA): TGTGCCAGCAGCCCCGGACTGCACCCAGATACGCAGTATTTT.

CDR3 amino acids: CASSIDRGEKLFF. In DNA form, the CDR3 reads TGTGCCAGCAGCATTGACAGGGGTGAAAAACTGTTTTTT. V usage is TRBV11-2 and J usage is TRBJ1-4; the match to TRBD1 covers 8 bases. CDR3 length: 13 residues. Losses at the gene ends were 5 bases for V and 7 bases for J; bases not matched to a gene: 3. CDR1 SGHAT and CDR2 FQNNGV come from the germline V gene. The full variable domain, in which reference TRBV11-2 and TRBJ1-4 provide the parts outside the CDR3, is EAGVAQSPRYKIIEKRQSVAFWCNPISGHATLYWYQQILGQGPKLLIQFQNNGVVDDSQLPKDRFSAERLKGVDSTLKIQPAKLEDSAVYLCASSIDRGEKLFFGSGTQLSVL.

The chain links TRBV14 to TRBJ2-1; 12 bases are shared with TRBD2. V lost 3 bases to trimming and J lost 5 bases; unmatched junction nucleotides: 5. The CDR3 is 16 amino acids. CDR1 SGHDN and CDR2 FVKESK come from the germline V gene. CDR3 nucleotide sequence: TGTGCCAGCAGCCAGCAAGGACTAGCGGGACACAATGAGCAGTTCTTC. Its protein product is CASSQQGLAGHNEQFF.

This clone appeared a single time. The rearrangement links TRBV15 to TRBJ2-3; D may be TRBD2 (5 bases). Trimming took off 9 bases at V and 2 bases at J, with 15 bases between the two ends. CDR3 length: 14 residues. The V gene's germline CDR1 is LNHNV and CDR2 YYDKDF (reference sequence). The CDR3 coding sequence is TGTGCCACGTCTTCTAGGACTTCCACAGATACGCAGTATTTT. It encodes CATSSRTSTDTQYF.